This T cell receptor beta chain emerged from a study of neoadjuvant anti-PD-1 for oral cavity cancer. Study background: Patients without progression received a fourth nivolumab dose around day 43, then surgical resection on days 50-56. Whole-study findings and limits: Non-responders to neoadjuvant nivolumab had significantly more clonal PBMC T cells than responders.

Blood libraries mostly used roughly 500 ng genomic DNA, six replicates each. Sequencing was performed with immunoSEQ multiplex PCR; in TCRdb, only in-frame clones are kept and a portion is missing. Of fewer than 15,000 clones in the sample, around 74% were seen once. As for this clone: The antigen is not known.

There are 12 residues in the CDR3. The germline V gene encodes CDR1 LNHNV and CDR2 YYDKDF (reference sequence). V was pared by 1 base and J by 2 bases, with 3 bases between. Time point here: after neoadjuvant nivolumab, at surgical resection. Patients were newly diagnosed with stage II-IVA oral cavity squamous cell carcinoma without prior systemic or radiation treatment. This receptor was taken from a person between 35 and 79 years old with oral cavity squamous cell carcinoma. Sequenced material: PBMCs, taken after nivolumab (anti-PD-1) treatment. The V and J genes are TRBV15 and TRBJ2-7; D uncertain. The CDR3, as DNA: TGTGCCACCAGCAGAGGGACCTACGAGCAGTACTTC. Residues: CATSRGTYEQYF.